The sequence of this T cell receptor beta chain was determined in a study of identifying expanded T cells in peripheral blood. General observations from the study: Over approximately two and four weeks, about 15 and 19 clones changed, versus around 1.2 between replicates.

Collection occurred without any documented infections or immune events in donors. The table came from immunoSEQ multiplex PCR; TCRdb's copy has only in-frame clones and leaves some out. The sample contains about 130,000 clones, less than 90% of which appear only once. Germline values: CDR1 LNHDA, CDR2 SQIVND (reference sequence). V lost 3 bases and J lost 0, with 11 bases in between. The CDR3 covers 15 residues. As regards this clone: The antigen is unknown.

This receptor was taken from a person aged 18 to 70 in good health. The sequencing sample was made of blood. The rearrangement uses TRBV19 and TRBJ1-1, with TRBD1 as a possible D gene (5 bases). The CDR3 loop is CASSMGGRLNTEAFF. The DNA of the CDR3 is TGTGCCAGTAGTATGGGGGGACGGTTGAACACTGAAGCTTTCTTT.